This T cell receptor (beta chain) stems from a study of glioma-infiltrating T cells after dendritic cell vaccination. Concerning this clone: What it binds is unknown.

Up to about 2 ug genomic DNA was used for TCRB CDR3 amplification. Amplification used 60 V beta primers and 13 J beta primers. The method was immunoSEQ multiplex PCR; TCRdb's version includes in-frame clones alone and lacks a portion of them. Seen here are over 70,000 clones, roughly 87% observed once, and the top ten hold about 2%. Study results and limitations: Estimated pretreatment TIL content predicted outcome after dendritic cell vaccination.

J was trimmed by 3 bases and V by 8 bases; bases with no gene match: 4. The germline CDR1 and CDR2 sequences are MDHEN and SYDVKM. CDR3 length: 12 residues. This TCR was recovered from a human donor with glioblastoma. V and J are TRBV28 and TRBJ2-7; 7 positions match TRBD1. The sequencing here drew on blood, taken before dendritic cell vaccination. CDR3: CASSTGNYEQYF. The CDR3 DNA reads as TGTGCCAGCTCGACAGGGAACTACGAGCAGTACTTC.